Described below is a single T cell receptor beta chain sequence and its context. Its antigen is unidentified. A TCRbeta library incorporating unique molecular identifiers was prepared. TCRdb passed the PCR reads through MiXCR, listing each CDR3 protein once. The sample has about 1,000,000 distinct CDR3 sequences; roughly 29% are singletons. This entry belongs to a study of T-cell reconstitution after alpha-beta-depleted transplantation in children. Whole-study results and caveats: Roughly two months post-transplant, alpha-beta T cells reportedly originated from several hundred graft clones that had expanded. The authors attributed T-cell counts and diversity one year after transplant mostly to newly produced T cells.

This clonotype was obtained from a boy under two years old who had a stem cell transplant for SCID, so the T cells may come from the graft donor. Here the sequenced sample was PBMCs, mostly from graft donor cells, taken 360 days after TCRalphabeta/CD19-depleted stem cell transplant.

CDR3 DNA: TGTGCCAGCAGCTCCTTTAAGAAGGGGAGCACTGAAGCTTTCTTT. Amino acid sequence: CASSSFKKGSTEAFF. The rearrangement joins TRBV11-2 to TRBJ1-1; D may be TRBD1 (5 bases). The V and J ends lost 4 bases and 4 bases respectively, with 16 bases between them. Germline V lookup: CDR1 SGHAT, CDR2 FQNNGV. This CDR3 spans 15 amino acids.